The subject of this entry is one T cell receptor (beta chain). The target of this receptor is not known. No base-level quality is on record; no much larger clone is a single base apart. This record comes from a study of beta chain features in type 1 diabetes listed by TCRdb under 2018. At the level of the whole study: No differences in mean age, gender distribution, total cell number or subset yield were found between patients and healthy donors. A total of roughly 99,000,000 sorted cells were examined across all samples, and the number of cells per subset was strongly correlated with RNA yield. The study compared the TCRB repertoires of sorted circulating CD4+ T cell subsets in recently diagnosed type 1 diabetes patients with those in matched healthy donors. Whereas all 30 or so donors provided naive and central memory subsets, regulatory and stem cell-like memory subsets were isolated from just 8 patients and roughly 8 healthy donors. What the authors observed across the whole study: In all four CD4+ subsets, TCRB CDR3 length was moderately but significantly shorter in type 1 diabetes patients. At VDJ recombination sites, type 1 diabetes patients had fewer insertions and more deleted nucleotides, which implies abnormalities in thymic rearrangement. Shorter templates might have been favored by PCR, but patient and control samples were amplified and corrected together, so both groups would have been affected equally by any skew. Because small numbers of individuals were included in the HLA sub-analyses, any influence of HLA type on TCRB rearrangement was left unresolved. Because cDNA was sequenced instead of genomic DNA, activated cells with high expression could be over-represented, although the groups did not differ in activation or CD3 levels. Naive, central memory and regulatory TCRB repertoires appeared to be more similar among patients than among healthy donors.

Each donor gave one peripheral blood draw, averaging roughly 100 mL, which was collected into heparinised tubes. A BD FACSAria II was used to sort naive, central memory, regulatory and stem cell-like memory CD4+ T cells with a panel that included CD45RO, CCR7, CD25, CD127, CD95 and CD27. A purity above 98% was achieved for all sorted populations. PBMCs were separated immediately by Lymphoprep density gradient centrifugation and were stained directly, without being cultured. So that batch effects would be minimized, each experiment stained and sorted samples in pairs, pairing one healthy donor with one patient. The entire isolated RNA was reverse transcribed using the High Capacity cDNA Reverse Transcription Kit, and thus expressed TCRB transcripts were sequenced. Deep immunoSEQ sequencing was performed on naive, central memory and regulatory T cell samples, with an average of approximately 3.9 million total reads per sample. Sorted cells were lysed in RLT buffer and RNA was extracted with DNase-treated RNeasy Micro or Mini kits, depending on cell number. To prevent cross-contamination, every cell subset was processed on its own, while patient and healthy donor samples were processed together. The immunoSEQ multiplex PCR was used to amplify TCRB sequences from cDNA, generating 87-bp fragments that spanned the CDR3 region. Amplicons were sequenced on the Illumina HiSeq platform. Per the original workflow: PCR bias was computationally corrected using synthetic template baselines, reads within Hamming distance 2 were collapsed, and singletons that could not be merged were discarded. By aligning reads against IMGT, V, D and J genes, CDR3 length, and insertions or deletions at six rearrangement sites were assigned. Within each subset, clonotype counts were normalized to the number of sorted cells before true diversity and Gini coefficients were calculated with the tcR R package. The overlap coefficient, calculated on TCRB nucleotide sequences, was used to quantify repertoire sharing. Out-of-frame TCRB sequences from naive cells were analyzed to stand in for the pre-selection repertoire. In TCRdb, the immuneACCESS table is reduced to in-frame sequences with V and J assigned. These tables do not hold every clone; where another copy was compared, an unresolved V gene accounts for under half, and the others remain unexplained. That table supplies the V and J calls and clone size; D and trimming were determined from the DNA. The sample table holds hundreds of thousands of clones, of which roughly 30% were seen once. The top ten clones comprise almost 0.065% of the sample.

From a lookup of the germline V gene, CDR1 and CDR2 are LGHNT and FRNRAP. Here V drops 6 bases and J drops 1 base, and the junction holds 2 bases not matched to any gene. The CDR3 numbers 14 residues from cysteine through phenylalanine. The DNA shown is the 42-base CDR3, in frame from base 1. The chain joins TRBV12-5 to TRBJ2-2; 7 bases in the junction line up with TRBD1. The sequence came from a man between 18 and 35 years old in good health. The sequenced sample consisted of naive CD4+ T cells from blood. The meaning of the sample's cell subset or site label: true naive CD4+ T cells. The CDR3 has the sequence CASGRTGNTGELFF. The DNA sequence is given as TGTGCTAGTGGGAGGACAGGGAACACCGGGGAGCTGTTTTTT. The reference TRBV12-5 and TRBJ2-2 proteins fill in what lies around the CDR3, so the full variable domain reads DARVTQTPRHKVTEMGQEVTMRCQPILGHNTVFWYRQTMMQGLELLAYFRNRAPLDDSGMPKDRFSAEMPDATLATLKIQPSEPRDSAVYFCASGRTGNTGELFFGEGSRLTVL.